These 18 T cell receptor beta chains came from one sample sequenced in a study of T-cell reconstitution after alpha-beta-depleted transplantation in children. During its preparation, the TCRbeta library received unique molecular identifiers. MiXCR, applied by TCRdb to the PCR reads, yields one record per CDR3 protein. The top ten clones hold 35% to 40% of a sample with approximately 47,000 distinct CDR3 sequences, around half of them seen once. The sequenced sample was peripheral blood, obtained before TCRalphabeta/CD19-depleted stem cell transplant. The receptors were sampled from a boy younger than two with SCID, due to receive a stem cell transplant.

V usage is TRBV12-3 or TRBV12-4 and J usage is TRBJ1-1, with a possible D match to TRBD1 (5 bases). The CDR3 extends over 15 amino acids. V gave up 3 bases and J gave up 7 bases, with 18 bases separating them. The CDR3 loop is CASSFPPAGLNEAFF. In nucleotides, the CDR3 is TGTGCCAGCAGTTTCCCTCCGGCAGGGTTAAATGAAGCTTTCTTT.

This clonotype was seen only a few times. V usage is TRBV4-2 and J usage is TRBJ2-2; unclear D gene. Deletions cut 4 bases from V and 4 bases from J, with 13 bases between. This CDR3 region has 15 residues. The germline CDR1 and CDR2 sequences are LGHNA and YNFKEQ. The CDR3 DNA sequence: TGTGCCAGCAGCCTGAGTGGGTCAACCACCGGGGAGCTGTTTTTT. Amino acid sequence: CASSLSGSTTGELFF.

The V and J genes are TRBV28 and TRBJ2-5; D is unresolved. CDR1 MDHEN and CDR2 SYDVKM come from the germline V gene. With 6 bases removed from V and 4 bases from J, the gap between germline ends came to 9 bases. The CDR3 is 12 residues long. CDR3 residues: CASSTPPETQYF. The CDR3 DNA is TGTGCCAGCAGCACTCCCCCAGAGACCCAGTACTTC.

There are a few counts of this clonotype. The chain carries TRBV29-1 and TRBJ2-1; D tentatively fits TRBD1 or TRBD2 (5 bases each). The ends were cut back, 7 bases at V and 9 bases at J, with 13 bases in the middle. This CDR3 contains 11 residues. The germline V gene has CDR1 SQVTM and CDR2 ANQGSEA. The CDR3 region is CSDRKRGEQFF. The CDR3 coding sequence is TGCAGCGACCGAAAGAGGGGTGAGCAGTTCTTC.

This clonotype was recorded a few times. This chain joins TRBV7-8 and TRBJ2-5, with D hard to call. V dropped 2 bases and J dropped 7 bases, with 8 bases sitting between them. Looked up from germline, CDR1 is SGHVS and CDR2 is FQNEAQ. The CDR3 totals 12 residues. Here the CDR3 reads CASSLFPMTQYF. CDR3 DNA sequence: TGTGCCAGCAGCTTATTCCCCATGACCCAGTACTTC.

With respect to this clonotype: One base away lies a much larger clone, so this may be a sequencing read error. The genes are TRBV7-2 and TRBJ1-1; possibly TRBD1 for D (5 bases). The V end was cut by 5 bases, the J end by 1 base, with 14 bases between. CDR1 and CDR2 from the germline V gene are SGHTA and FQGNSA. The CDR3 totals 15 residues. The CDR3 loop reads CTSSGPRQGNTEAFF. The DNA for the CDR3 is TGTACCAGCAGCGGCCCTAGGCAGGGGAACACTGAAGCTTTCTTT.

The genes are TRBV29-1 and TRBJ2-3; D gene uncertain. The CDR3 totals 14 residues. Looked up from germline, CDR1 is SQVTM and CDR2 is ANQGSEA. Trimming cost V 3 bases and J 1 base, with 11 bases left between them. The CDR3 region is CSVESRGRTDTQYF. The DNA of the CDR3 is TGCAGCGTTGAGTCCCGAGGCCGCACAGATACGCAGTATTTT.

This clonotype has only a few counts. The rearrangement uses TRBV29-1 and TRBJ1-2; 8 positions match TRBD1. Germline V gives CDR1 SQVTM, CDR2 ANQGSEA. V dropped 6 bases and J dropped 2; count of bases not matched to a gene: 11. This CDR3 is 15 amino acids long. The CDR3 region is CSVTDGTGINYGYTF. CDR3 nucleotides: TGCAGCGTCACGGACGGGACAGGAATCAACTATGGCTACACCTTC.

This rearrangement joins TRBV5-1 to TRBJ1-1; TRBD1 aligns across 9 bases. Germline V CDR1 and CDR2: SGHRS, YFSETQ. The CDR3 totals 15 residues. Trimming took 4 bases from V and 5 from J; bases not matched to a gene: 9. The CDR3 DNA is TGCGCCAGCAGCGATACACAGGGGGCTGGAACTGAAGCTTTCTTT. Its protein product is CASSDTQGAGTEAFF. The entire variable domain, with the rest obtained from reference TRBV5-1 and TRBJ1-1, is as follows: KAGVTQTPRYLIKTRGQQVTLSCSPISGHRSVSWYQQTPGQGLQFLFEYFSETQRNKGNFPGRFSGRQFSNSRSEMNVSTLELGDSALYLCASSDTQGAGTEAFFGQGTRLTVV.

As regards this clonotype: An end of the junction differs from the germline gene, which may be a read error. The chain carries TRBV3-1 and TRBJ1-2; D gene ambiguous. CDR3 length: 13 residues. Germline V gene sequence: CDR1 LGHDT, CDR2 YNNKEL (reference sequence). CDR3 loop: CASSQGTNYGYPF. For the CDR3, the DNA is TGTGCCAGCAGCCAAGGGACTAACTATGGCTACCCCTTC.

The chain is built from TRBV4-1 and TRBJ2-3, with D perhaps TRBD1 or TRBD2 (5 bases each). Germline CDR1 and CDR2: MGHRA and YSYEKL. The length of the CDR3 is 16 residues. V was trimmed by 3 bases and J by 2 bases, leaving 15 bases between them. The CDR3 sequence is CASSQMRDLDTDTQYF. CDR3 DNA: TGCGCCAGCAGCCAGATGAGGGACCTAGACACAGATACGCAGTATTTT.

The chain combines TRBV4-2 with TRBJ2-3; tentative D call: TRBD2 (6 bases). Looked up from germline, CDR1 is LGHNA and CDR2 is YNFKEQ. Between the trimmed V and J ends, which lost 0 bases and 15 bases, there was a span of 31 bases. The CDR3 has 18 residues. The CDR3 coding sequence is TGTGCCAGCAGCCAAGACCGATCCTACGGGACGTTGGGGACTCTCCCATATTTT. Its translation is CASSQDRSYGTLGTLPYF.

Here the CDR3 DNA reads TGTGCCAGCAGCCAAGGGCTAGCGTACGAGCAGTACTTC. Translated: CASSQGLAYEQYF. The rearrangement links TRBV3-1 to TRBJ2-7, with D perhaps TRBD2 (6 bases). Germline values: CDR1 LGHDT, CDR2 YNNKEL (reference sequence). The V end lost 1 base, the J end lost 4 bases, and 8 bases lay between the germline ends. The CDR3 consists of 13 residues.

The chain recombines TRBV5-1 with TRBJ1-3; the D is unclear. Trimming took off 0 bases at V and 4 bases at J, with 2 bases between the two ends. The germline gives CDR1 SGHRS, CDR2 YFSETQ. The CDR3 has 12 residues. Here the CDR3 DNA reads TGCGCCAGCAGCTTGGAAGGAAACACCATATATTTT. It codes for CASSLEGNTIYF. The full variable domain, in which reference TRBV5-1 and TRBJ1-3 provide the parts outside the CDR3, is KAGVTQTPRYLIKTRGQQVTLSCSPISGHRSVSWYQQTPGQGLQFLFEYFSETQRNKGNFPGRFSGRQFSNSRSEMNVSTLELGDSALYLCASSLEGNTIYFGEGSWLTVV.

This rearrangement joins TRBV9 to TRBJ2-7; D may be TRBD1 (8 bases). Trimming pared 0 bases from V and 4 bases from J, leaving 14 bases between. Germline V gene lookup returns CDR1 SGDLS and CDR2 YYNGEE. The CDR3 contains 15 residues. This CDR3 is CASSVGTGGEYEQYF. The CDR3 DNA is TGTGCCAGCAGCGTAGGAACAGGGGGGGAATACGAGCAGTACTTC.

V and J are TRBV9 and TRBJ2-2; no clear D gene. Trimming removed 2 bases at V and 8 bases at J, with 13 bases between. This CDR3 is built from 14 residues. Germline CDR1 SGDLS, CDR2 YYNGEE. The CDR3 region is CASSVVGGPGELFF. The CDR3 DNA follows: TGTGCCAGCAGCGTTGTAGGTGGACCGGGGGAGCTGTTTTTT.

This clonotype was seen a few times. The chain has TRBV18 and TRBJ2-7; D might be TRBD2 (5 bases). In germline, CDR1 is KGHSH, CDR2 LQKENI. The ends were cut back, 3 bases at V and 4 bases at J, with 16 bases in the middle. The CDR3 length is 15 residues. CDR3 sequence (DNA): TGTGCCAGCTCACCCTATGGGCCCGGAGGATACGAGCAGTACTTC. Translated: CASSPYGPGGYEQYF.

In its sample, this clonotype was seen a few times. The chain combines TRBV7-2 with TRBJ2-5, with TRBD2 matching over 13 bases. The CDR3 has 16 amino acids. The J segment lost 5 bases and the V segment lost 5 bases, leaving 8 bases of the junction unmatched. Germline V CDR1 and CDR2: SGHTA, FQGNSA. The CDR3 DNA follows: TGTGCCAGCAGCACCGAGGGGACTAGCGGGGTGGAGACCCAGTACTTC. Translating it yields CASSTEGTSGVETQYF.